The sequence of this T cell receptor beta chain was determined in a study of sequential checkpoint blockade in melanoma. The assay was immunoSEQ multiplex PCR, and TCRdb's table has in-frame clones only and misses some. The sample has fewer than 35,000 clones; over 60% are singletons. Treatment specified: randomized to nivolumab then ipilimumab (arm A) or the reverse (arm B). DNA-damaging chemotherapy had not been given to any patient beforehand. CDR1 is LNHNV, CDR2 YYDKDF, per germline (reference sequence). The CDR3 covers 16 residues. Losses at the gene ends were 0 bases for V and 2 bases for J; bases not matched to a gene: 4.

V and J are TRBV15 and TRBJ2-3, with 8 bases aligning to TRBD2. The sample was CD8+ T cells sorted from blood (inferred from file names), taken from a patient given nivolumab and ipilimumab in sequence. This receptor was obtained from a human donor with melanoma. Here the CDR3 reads CATSRDRGGDTDTQYF. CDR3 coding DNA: TGTGCCACCAGCAGAGATCGGGGGGGGGACACAGATACGCAGTATTTT.